Sequencing of this T cell receptor (beta chain) was carried out in a study of T cells in localized non-small cell lung cancer (dated by TCRdb to 2018 to 2020). With regard to the full study: The study examined T cell repertoires in a few hundred patients with early-stage NSCLC and compared tumors with uninvolved tumor-adjacent lungs. The cohort consisted of 236 treatment-naive NSCLC patients whose localized lung tumors had been resected. The mean age of the NSCLC patients was under 70 years, with 130 or so men and 85 to 110 women.

This clone was detected a few times. Its antigen is currently not known. Per-base quality was not reported, and no clone a single base away is much larger than it. What the work shows at the level of the full study, not this receptor alone: Uninvolved tumor-adjacent lung showed the highest T cell clonality, higher than tumor, which suggests more focused antigenic responses in the uninvolved tumor-adjacent lung. Because multi-region sequencing of the tumors was not done, intratumor heterogeneity could not be ruled out. A median of around 57 of the top 100 tumor clones were detected in paired uninvolved adjacent lung, and 25 to 35 of these tumor clones were also found among the top 100 clones of the paired uninvolved adjacent lung. Because the study design was exploratory, TCR variables were selected using unadjusted p-values without false-discovery rate correction. Higher T cell density in blood was associated with longer overall survival, whereas higher clonality in adjacent lung was associated with shorter survival.

CDR1 and CDR2 (SGHNT, YENEEA) derive from the germline V gene. The CDR3 goes from the cysteine to the phenylalanine over 14 residues. CDR3 DNA only is kept here, 42 bases in frame from base 1. V gives up 4 bases and J gives up 0 bases, and the segment between their germline ends measures 4 bases. TCR beta CDR3 regions were sequenced from DNA using the immunoSEQ Assay. Under the source paper's analysis protocol: T cell density was computed as TCR beta template counts normalized to usable DNA estimated by amplifying housekeeping genes. The preseqR package was used to estimate richness by extrapolating to 400,000 templates for PBMC samples and to 120,000 templates for tissue samples. Clonality was defined by subtracting Pielou's evenness from one. Tissue-enriched TCRs were identified through differential abundance testing performed on productive amino-acid clonotypes, with a minimum total count of 5 and an alpha of 0.1. The Jaccard Index and the Morisita Overlap Index were used to quantify repertoire overlap between compartments. TCR beta CDR3s were clustered by GLIPH together with public tetramer-defined viral CDR3s, and at least three viral sequences plus V-gene enrichment were required for viral motifs. TCRdb retrieved this table from immuneACCESS and kept in-frame rearrangements only. Not all clones are present; in checked studies, unresolved V genes account for under half, and no reason is known for the remainder. That table gives V, J and clone size, and the DNA gave D and trimming. For this sample the table gives 4,200 or so clones, of which roughly 25% were detected only once. Around 8.5% of the sample is taken by the ten largest.

At diagnosis, tumor, uninvolved tumor-adjacent lung and peripheral blood were collected and then preserved as a mix of FFPE and fresh-frozen material. The V and J genes are TRBV11-3 and TRBJ2-6; the D gene lacks a confident call. This specimen consisted of lung tumor tissue, obtained before any cancer treatment. The receptor was isolated from a male donor older than 55 with stage I lung adenocarcinoma. The CDR3 sequence is CASSSDSGANVLTF. The DNA sequence reads TGTGCCAGCAGCTCAGACTCTGGGGCCAACGTCCTGACTTTC.